A single sample is the source of the 12 T cell receptor beta chains below, sequenced in a study of T-cell memory formation after mild COVID-19. TCRdb passed the 5' RACE reads through MiXCR, listing each CDR3 protein once. This table has 150,000 to 200,000 distinct CDR3 sequences, around a tenth appearing once. Source material: PBMCs or a T cell subset sorted from them (not recorded which). Receptor source: a man younger than 30 who had mild COVID-19 (a few samples of this study predate the infection). Cell type and time point are not known.

This clonotype appeared a few times. The chain couples TRBV5-6 to TRBJ2-5; 9 bases align to TRBD2. Trimming took 3 bases from V and 5 from J; bases not matched to a gene: 5. CDR3 size: 14 residues. Germline V gene data show CDR1 as SGHDT and CDR2 as YYEEEE. The CDR3 nucleotides read TGTGCCAGCAGCTGGGGGACTAGCCGCGAGACCCAGTACTTC. This encodes CASSWGTSRETQYF.

This clonotype is deemed medium-sized (0.01 to 0.1%). This chain joins TRBV5-1 and TRBJ2-2; D not certain. The CDR3 spans 11 residues. The V end lost 3 bases, the J end lost 7 bases, and 4 bases lay between the germline ends. Germline CDR1 reads SGHRS; CDR2 reads YFSETQ. The CDR3 reads CASSSGGELFF. CDR3 bases: TGCGCCAGCAGCTCGGGCGGGGAGCTGTTTTTT.

This chain uses TRBV18 with TRBJ1-1, with D unclear. V was cut by 3 bases and J by 2 bases, with 10 bases left in between. This CDR3 region has 14 residues. Germline CDR1 is KGHSH and CDR2 is LQKENI. CDR3 sequence (DNA): TGTGCCAGCTCACCGGCGGGAAGAAACACTGAAGCTTTCTTT. Translated, it gives CASSPAGRNTEAFF.

The J gene is TRBJ2-5, the V gene TRBV9, with D possibly being TRBD2 (5 bases). V lost 7 bases, J lost 5 bases, and 18 bases lay in between. The CDR3 is 14 residues long. Germline V gene lookup returns CDR1 SGDLS and CDR2 YYNGEE. CDR3 sequence reads: CASSSSPGGETQYF. The CDR3 DNA is TGTGCCAGCTCCTCCAGCCCAGGCGGGGAGACCCAGTACTTC.

The chain has TRBV2 and TRBJ1-4, with D possibly TRBD1 on 6 matching bases. The V and J ends lost 8 bases and 6 bases respectively, with 22 bases between them. The CDR3 contains 16 residues. Germline values: CDR1 SNHLY, CDR2 FYNNEI. The CDR3 nucleotides read TGTGCCAGCGGAGGGTTGTTGGGGGGGCGGCATGAAAAACTGTTTTTT. Protein product: CASGGLLGGRHEKLFF.

V is TRBV20-1 and J is TRBJ1-3, with D perhaps TRBD1 (5 bases). Per the germline V gene, CDR1 is DFQATT and CDR2 is SNEGSKA (reference sequence). CDR3 length equals 14 residues. The V gene lost 6 bases and the J gene lost 0 bases, with 12 bases spanning the gap. The CDR3 is CSAKTAPSGNTIYF. CDR3 in DNA: TGCAGTGCCAAGACAGCCCCCTCTGGAAACACCATATATTTT.

This clonotype has only a few counts. The chain joins TRBV29-1 to TRBJ2-1; 9 positions match TRBD1. Germline values: CDR1 SQVTM, CDR2 ANQGSEA. Trimming took 6 bases from V and 6 from J; bases not matched to a gene: 15. There are 16 residues in the CDR3. CDR3 DNA sequence: TGCAGCGTGGGCAACCAACCGGGACAGGGTTCCAATGAGCAGTTCTTC. Translated, it gives CSVGNQPGQGSNEQFF.

Many counts were recorded for this clonotype. The CDR3 nucleotides read TGTGCCAGCAGTGACCGACAGGGTTTCAGCTCCTACAATGAGCAGTTCTTC. This translates into CASSDRQGFSSYNEQFF. The V gene is TRBV6-4, the J gene TRBJ2-1; 7 bases map to TRBD1. The CDR3 is 17 amino acids. The germline CDR1 and CDR2 sequences are MRHNA and SNTAGT. Losses at the gene ends were 2 bases for V and 0 bases for J; bases not matched to a gene: 7.

The genes are TRBV2 and TRBJ1-1; no definite D call. The ends were cut back, 7 bases at V and 3 bases at J, with 12 bases in the middle. Germline V CDR1 and CDR2: SNHLY, FYNNEI. The CDR3 is 13 amino acids. In nucleotides, the CDR3 is TGTGCCAGCACCGAGGGAGTTGACACTGAAGCTTTCTTT. Its translation is CASTEGVDTEAFF.

The V gene is TRBV20-1, the J gene TRBJ1-6, with a weak D call TRBD1 (6 bases). Germline values: CDR1 DFQATT, CDR2 SNEGSKA (reference sequence). V shed 3 bases and J shed 7 bases, with 13 bases lying between them. This CDR3 has 14 amino acids. This CDR3 is CSASNREVNSPLHF. In DNA, the CDR3 is TGCAGTGCTAGTAACAGGGAGGTGAATTCACCCCTCCACTTT.

This chain uses TRBV5-1 with TRBJ2-5; D is possibly TRBD2 (5 bases). The length of the CDR3 is 15 residues. V lost 0 bases and J lost 2, with 11 bases in between. Germline-derived CDR1 and CDR2 are SGHRS and YFSETQ. Here the CDR3 reads CASSLDRTVQETQYF. Here the CDR3 DNA reads TGCGCCAGCAGCTTGGATCGGACTGTGCAAGAGACCCAGTACTTC.

As concerns this clonotype: Given a much more abundant clone one base away, this may be a read error. This sequence joins TRBV5-1 and TRBJ2-1, with a weak D call TRBD1 (6 bases). The CDR3 has 14 amino acids. Germline values: CDR1 SGHRS, CDR2 YFSETQ. Here the CDR3 reads CTSSLGTKYNEQFF. CDR3 DNA: TGCACCAGCAGCTTGGGGACAAAATACAATGAGCAGTTCTTC.